One and the same sample provided the 5 T cell receptor beta chains below, sequenced in a study of T cell changes during pregnancy in multiple sclerosis. Data came from immunoSEQ multiplex PCR; TCRdb stores just in-frame clones and leaves some out. Found here are some 74,000 clones, 80% to 95% of them singletons; the top ten hold over 3.5%. Sequenced here: peripheral blood, sampled after pregnancy. These receptors came from a female donor in good health, enrolled as a control in a pregnancy study.

The CDR3 reads CASSSDRGFGNTIYF. The CDR3 DNA reads TGTGCCAGCAGTTCGGACAGGGGATTTGGAAACACCATATATTTT. The chain carries TRBV27 and TRBJ1-3; 9 bases map to TRBD1. The CDR3 consists of 15 residues. Trimming removed 4 bases from V and 3 bases from J; junction bases left unmatched: 4. In germline, CDR1 is MNHEY, CDR2 SMNVEV (reference sequence).

This sequence joins TRBV20-1 and TRBJ2-1; D gene uncertain. Per the germline V gene, CDR1 is DFQATT and CDR2 is SNEGSKA (reference sequence). The CDR3 is 11 residues long. The V end was cut by 3 bases, the J end by 7 bases, with 7 bases between. The CDR3 region is CSASGPNEQFF. The CDR3 bases are TGCAGTGCTAGCGGTCCTAATGAGCAGTTCTTC.

This clone was counted only a few times. J is TRBJ1-5 and V is TRBV21-1; no check of the table's D call, TRBD1, against the DNA was made. TRBV21-1 is designated a pseudogene. The CDR3 sequence is 16 residues long. CDR3 bases: TGTGCCAGCAGCGCCCGGGACAGGGGTGGAGACCAGCCCCAGCATTTT. This encodes CASSARDRGGDQPQHF.

The chain combines TRBV15 with TRBJ1-1; D is perhaps TRBD1 (6 bases). Germline V gene sequence: CDR1 LNHNV, CDR2 YYDKDF (reference sequence). The CDR3 has 14 amino acids. V was clipped by 1 base and J by 2 bases, with 8 bases between them. This chain's CDR3 is CATSRAGVNTEAFF. DNA for the CDR3: TGTGCCACCAGCAGAGCAGGGGTTAACACTGAAGCTTTCTTT. The full variable domain, in which reference TRBV15 and TRBJ1-1 provide the parts outside the CDR3, is DAMVIQNPRYQVTQFGKPVTLSCSQTLNHNVMYWYQQKSSQAPKLLFHYYDKDFNNEADTPDNFQSRRPNTSFCFLDIRSPGLGDTAMYLCATSRAGVNTEAFFGQGTRLTVV.

The chain joins TRBV13 to TRBJ2-7; 14 bases map to TRBD2. This CDR3 is built from 16 residues. Germline assignment: CDR1 PRHDT and CDR2 FYEKMQ (reference sequence). The ends lost 5 bases at V and 0 bases at J; junction bases unmatched: 3. CDR3 sequence reads: CASSIGTSGSSYEQYF. CDR3 bases: TGTGCCAGCAGCATCGGGACTAGCGGGAGCTCCTACGAGCAGTACTTC.